Below are 15 T cell receptor beta chains sequenced from a single sample in a study of blood T cell repertoires in COVID-19. Sequencing was performed with immunoSEQ multiplex PCR; in TCRdb, only in-frame clones are kept and a portion is missing. The table records 85,000 to 100,000 clones, 90% of them present only once. The material sequenced was peripheral blood. These receptors were obtained from a man aged 55 to 70 with acute or convalescent COVID-19.

The chain recombines TRBV4-2 with TRBJ1-3; TRBD1 aligns across 12 bases. V gave up 1 base and J gave up 4 bases; unmatched junction bases: 11. CDR3 length equals 19 residues. CDR1 is LGHNA and CDR2 is YNFKEQ in the germline V gene. The CDR3: CASSQVGGTGGAEGNTIYF. CDR3 DNA sequence: TGTGCCAGCAGCCAAGTCGGGGGGACAGGGGGCGCGGAAGGAAACACCATATATTTT.

The chain combines TRBV19 with TRBJ1-2; no firm D call. Germline CDR1 LNHDA, CDR2 SQIVND (reference sequence). V was cut by 5 bases and J by 7 bases, with 17 bases left in between. The CDR3 is made up of 14 amino acids. CDR3 DNA sequence: TGTGCCAGTAGTTCCCACGGGTCCGTCGGTGGCTACACCTTC. It is translated as CASSSHGSVGGYTF.

V usage is TRBV18 and J usage is TRBJ1-1; tentative D call: TRBD1 (6 bases). The V gene lost 5 bases and the J gene lost 4 bases, with 14 bases spanning the gap. Per the germline V gene, CDR1 is KGHSH and CDR2 is LQKENI. There are 14 residues in the CDR3. The DNA for the CDR3 is TGTGCCAGCTCATCGTACAGGGAAGGCACTGAAGCTTTCTTT. It yields the protein CASSSYREGTEAFF.

In this sample, this clone turned up once. This rearrangement joins TRBV14 to TRBJ2-1; 10 bases are a match to TRBD1. This CDR3 has 16 residues. Germline assignment: CDR1 SGHDN and CDR2 FVKESK. Trimming took 5 bases from V and 3 from J; bases not matched to a gene: 7. As DNA, the CDR3 is TGTGCCAGCAGCACCGGTGGGACAGGGGTCTACAATGAGCAGTTCTTC. It encodes CASSTGGTGVYNEQFF.

J is TRBJ2-7 and V is TRBV7-6; the D is unclear. From germline, CDR1 is SGHVS and CDR2 FNYEAQ. This CDR3 has 13 residues. V shed 0 bases and J shed 4 bases, with 7 bases lying between them. The CDR3 sequence is CASSLAPTYEQYF. CDR3 coding DNA: TGTGCCAGCAGCTTAGCCCCAACTTACGAGCAGTACTTC.

This chain joins TRBV28 and TRBJ2-3; unclear D gene. Germline assignment: CDR1 MDHEN and CDR2 SYDVKM. The V end lost 8 bases, the J end lost 1 base, and 13 bases lay between the germline ends. This CDR3 is built from 14 residues. This CDR3 reads CASFHGTRTDTQYF. The CDR3 nucleotides are TGTGCCAGCTTCCATGGCACCCGCACAGATACGCAGTATTTT.

The chain uses TRBV11-3 and TRBJ2-1, with 8 bases that match TRBD1. Germline CDR1 is SGHNT and CDR2 is YENEEA. This CDR3 comprises 16 residues. The ends lost 1 base at V and 2 bases at J; junction bases unmatched: 4. In DNA form, the CDR3 reads TGTGCCAGCAGCTTAGGCCGGGACAGGCCCTACAATGAGCAGTTCTTC. This sequence encodes CASSLGRDRPYNEQFF. Full variable domain (remainder filled in from reference TRBV11-3 and TRBJ2-1): EAGVVQSPRYKIIEKKQPVAFWCNPISGHNTLYWYLQNLGQGPELLIRYENEEAVDDSQLPKDRFSAERLKGVDSTLKIQPAELGDSAVYLCASSLGRDRPYNEQFFGPGTRLTVL.

The V gene is TRBV5-6, the J gene TRBJ2-1; 9 bases are shared with TRBD2. This CDR3 has 15 residues. The V and J ends lost 0 bases and 5 bases, in that order; junction bases with no gene match: 3. The germline V gene encodes CDR1 SGHDT and CDR2 YYEEEE. The CDR3 region has the DNA TGTGCCAGCAGCTTGGGCGGGGGGGCCGACAATGAGCAGTTCTTC. It encodes CASSLGGGADNEQFF.

V gene TRBV4-1 combines with J gene TRBJ2-5, with TRBD2 matching 7 bases. V lost 1 base to trimming and J lost 5 bases; unmatched junction nucleotides: 4. This CDR3 is 14 amino acids long. Germline V gives CDR1 MGHRA, CDR2 YSYEKL. In nucleotides, the CDR3 is TGCGCCAGCAGCCAAGTGGGGGGGATGGAGACCCAGTACTTC. Its translation: CASSQVGGMETQYF.

The V call is TRBV2, the J call TRBJ1-2; 9 bases agree with TRBD1. The V and J ends lost 5 bases and 8 bases, in that order; junction bases with no gene match: 12. The CDR3 extends over 15 amino acids. Looked up from germline, CDR1 is SNHLY and CDR2 is FYNNEI. CDR3: CASSLGQGELYGYTF. CDR3 bases: TGTGCCAGCAGTTTGGGACAGGGAGAACTATACGGCTACACCTTC.

The rearrangement links TRBV30 to TRBJ1-4, with no clear D. In germline, CDR1 is GTSNPN, CDR2 SVGIG (reference sequence). The CDR3 extends over 13 amino acids. The ends were cut back, 3 bases at V and 8 bases at J, with 13 bases in the middle. The CDR3 DNA follows: TGTGCCTGGAGGTCCGAGGGTCACGAAAAACTGTTTTTT. Translated, it gives CAWRSEGHEKLFF.

The V and J genes are TRBV7-6 and TRBJ1-1, with TRBD1 matching 9 bases. The ends lost 5 bases at V and 5 bases at J; junction bases unmatched: 9. The CDR3 has 15 residues. From germline, CDR1 is SGHVS and CDR2 FNYEAQ. CDR3 sequence reads: CASSAPGQGGTEAFF. DNA for the CDR3: TGTGCCAGCAGCGCCCCGGGACAGGGAGGTACTGAAGCTTTCTTT.

The CDR3 region is CASRTGGRSGYTF. The CDR3 bases are TGTGCCAGCAGGACAGGGGGAAGGAGTGGCTACACCTTC. The chain links TRBV2 to TRBJ1-2; 9 positions match TRBD1. V was clipped by 6 bases and J by 7 bases; unmatched bases: 6. The CDR3 totals 13 residues. The germline gives CDR1 SNHLY, CDR2 FYNNEI.

The chain carries TRBV11-2 and TRBJ2-1; no definite D call. V gave up 3 bases and J gave up 11 bases, with 14 bases separating them. Germline V gene data show CDR1 as SGHAT and CDR2 as FQNNGV. CDR3 length: 13 residues. For the CDR3, the DNA is TGTGCCAGCAGCTTTGCTAAACAGAATAAGCAGTTCTTC. Translation gives CASSFAKQNKQFF. Full variable domain (outside the CDR3, taken from reference TRBV11-2 and TRBJ2-1): EAGVAQSPRYKIIEKRQSVAFWCNPISGHATLYWYQQILGQGPKLLIQFQNNGVVDDSQLPKDRFSAERLKGVDSTLKIQPAKLEDSAVYLCASSFAKQNKQFFGPGTRLTVL.

This rearrangement joins TRBV7-9 to TRBJ2-2; D may be TRBD1 (5 bases). The CDR3 covers 16 residues. Germline V gene sequence: CDR1 SEHNR, CDR2 FQNEAQ (reference sequence). V lost 2 bases, J lost 1 base, and 11 bases lay in between. The CDR3 nucleotides read TGTGCCAGCAGCTTATTAGGGGCGGAGAACACCGGGGAGCTGTTTTTT. This translates into CASSLLGAENTGELFF. Full variable domain (outside the CDR3, taken from reference TRBV7-9 and TRBJ2-2): DTGVSQNPRHKITKRGQNVTFRCDPISEHNRLYWYRQTLGQGPEFLTYFQNEAQLEKSRLLSDRFSAERPKGSFSTLEIQRTEQGDSAMYLCASSLLGAENTGELFFGEGSRLTVL.